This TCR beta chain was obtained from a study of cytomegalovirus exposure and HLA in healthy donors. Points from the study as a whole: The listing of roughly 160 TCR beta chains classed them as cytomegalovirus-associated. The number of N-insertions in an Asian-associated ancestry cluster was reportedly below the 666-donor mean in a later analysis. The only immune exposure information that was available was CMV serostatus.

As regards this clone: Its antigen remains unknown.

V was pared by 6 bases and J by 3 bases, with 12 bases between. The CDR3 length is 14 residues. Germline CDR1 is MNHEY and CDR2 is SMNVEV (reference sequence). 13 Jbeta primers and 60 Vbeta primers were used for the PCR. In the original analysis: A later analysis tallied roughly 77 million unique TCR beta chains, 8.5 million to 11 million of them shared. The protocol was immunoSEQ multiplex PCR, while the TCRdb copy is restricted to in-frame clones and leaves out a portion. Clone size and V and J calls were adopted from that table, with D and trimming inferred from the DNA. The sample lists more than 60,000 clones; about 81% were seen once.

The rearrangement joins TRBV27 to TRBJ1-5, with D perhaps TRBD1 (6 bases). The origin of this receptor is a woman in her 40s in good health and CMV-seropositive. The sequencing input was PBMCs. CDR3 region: CASSLQGDNQPQHF. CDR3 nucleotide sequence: TGTGCCAGCAGCTTACAGGGTGACAATCAGCCCCAGCATTTT.